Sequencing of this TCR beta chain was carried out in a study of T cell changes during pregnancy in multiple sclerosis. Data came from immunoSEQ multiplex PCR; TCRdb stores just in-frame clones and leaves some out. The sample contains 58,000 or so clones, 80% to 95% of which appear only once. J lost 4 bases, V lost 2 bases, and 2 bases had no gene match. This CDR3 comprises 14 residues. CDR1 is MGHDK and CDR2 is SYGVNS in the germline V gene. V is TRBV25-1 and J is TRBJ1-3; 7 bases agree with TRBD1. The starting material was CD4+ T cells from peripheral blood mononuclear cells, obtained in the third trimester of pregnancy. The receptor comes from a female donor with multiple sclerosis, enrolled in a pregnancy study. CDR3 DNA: TGTGCCAGCAGTGAACCGGGACAGGGAAACACCATATATTTT. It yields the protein CASSEPGQGNTIYF.